Detailed here is one T cell receptor (beta chain). CDR1 is SGDLS and CDR2 is YYNGEE in the germline V gene. This CDR3 spans 14 amino acids. V was trimmed by 0 bases and J by 7 bases, leaving 11 bases between them. Original methodology: From reference gene primer amplification, estimates of nucleated cell counts were derived. Sequencing was performed with immunoSEQ multiplex PCR; in TCRdb, only in-frame clones are kept and a portion is missing. V and J calls plus clone size are reproduced from that table; the DNA served to infer D and trimming. The sample lists 130,000 to 150,000 clones, approximately 90% occurring once. This sample was included in a study of blood T cell repertoires in COVID-19. Study-wide background: Sites across the United States, Italy and Spain contributed samples from acute and convalescent COVID-19. The cDNA or gDNA used as material had been derived from T cells, B-cell-depleted T cells, or PBMCs.

This receptor was identified in a human donor in a cohort sampled during active COVID-19. The rearrangement links TRBV9 to TRBJ2-1, with a tentative D call TRBD2 (7 bases). Sequences were obtained from peripheral blood. Here the CDR3 DNA reads TGTGCCAGCAGCGTAGAGGGGGGGCGAAATGAGCAGTTCTTC. It translates to CASSVEGGRNEQFF.